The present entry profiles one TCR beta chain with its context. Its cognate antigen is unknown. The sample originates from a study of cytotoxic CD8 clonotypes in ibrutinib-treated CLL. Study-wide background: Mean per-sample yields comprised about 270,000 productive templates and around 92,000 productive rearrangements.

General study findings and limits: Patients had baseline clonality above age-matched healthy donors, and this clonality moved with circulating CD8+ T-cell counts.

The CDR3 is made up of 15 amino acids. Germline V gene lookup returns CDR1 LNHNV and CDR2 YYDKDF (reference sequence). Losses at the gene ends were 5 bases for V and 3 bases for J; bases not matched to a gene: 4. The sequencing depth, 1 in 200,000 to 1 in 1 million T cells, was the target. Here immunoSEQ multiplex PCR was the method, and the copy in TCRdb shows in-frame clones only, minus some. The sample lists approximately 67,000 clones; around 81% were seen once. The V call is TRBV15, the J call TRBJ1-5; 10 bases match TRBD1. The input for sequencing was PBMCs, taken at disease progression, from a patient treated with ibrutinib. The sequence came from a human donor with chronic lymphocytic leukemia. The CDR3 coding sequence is TGTGCCACCAGCTGGGGACAGGGGTACAATCAGCCCCAGCATTTT. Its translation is CATSWGQGYNQPQHF.